This T cell receptor beta chain was captured by sequencing in a study of a mutant IDH1 vaccine in newly diagnosed glioma (dated by TCRdb to the early 2020s). Background for the entire study: Of the 30 to 35 treated patients, approximately 62% were male and around 38% were female, and a mean age of 40.4 years was recorded. Longitudinal TCRB deep sequencing was performed for roughly 25 treated patients wherever samples were available for exploratory analyses. Prior to enrollment, patients had been given standard therapy consisting of radiotherapy alone, temozolomide alone, or radiochemotherapy with temozolomide, with the combination given to most patients. Peripheral blood samples were drawn at six visits, namely V03 (baseline), V05, V07, V10, V12 and V13. General conclusions and limits of the study: Across multiple MHC alleles, vaccine-induced immune responses were seen in around 93% of patients. It was noted by the authors that analyses of patient blood samples could not be reproduced owing to sample limitations. PBMC samples for TCRB deep sequencing were selected based on availability. Pseudoprogression appeared unrelated to alterations in the top peripheral T cell clonotypes detected by TCRB sequencing.

With regard to this clone: The antigen this receptor binds is unknown. No per-base quality is available; no much larger clone lies one base away.

The CDR3 has 14 amino acids, counting the end cysteine and phenylalanine. The kept DNA is CDR3 alone, 42 bases in frame from the first base. The germline V gene (reference sequence) sets CDR1 to LNHDA and CDR2 to SQIVND. V is shortened by 3 bases, J by 2 bases, and the region joining them spans 11 bases. Libraries came from the immunoSEQ multiplex PCR assay. The hsTCRB Kit was used according to the manufacturer's protocol to amplify rearranged TCR beta chain sequences. An Illumina MiSeq was used to sequence the TCRB libraries. The authors processed their data as follows. The proprietary platform of the kit vendor was used for demultiplexing, trimming and gene mapping. TCRdb took over this immuneACCESS table, retaining in-frame rearrangements with V and J assigned. Such tables are incomplete; in checked studies, under half of the missing clones stem from an unresolved V gene, and the remainder is unexplained. V and J calls and clone size are copied from that table; D and trimming were computed from the DNA. The sample has some 100,000 clones on record, about 83% of them singletons. The top ten hold roughly 6.8% of the sample.

The time point label of this sample denotes: baseline, week 1 (first vaccination visit). Reading the label with the study, this specimen's treatment or condition is: pre-vaccination baseline after standard-of-care therapy. All donors had newly diagnosed IDH1-mutant astrocytomas of WHO grade 3 or 4 that showed loss of nuclear ATRX. The samples were drawn from NOA16, a multicentre, single-arm, open-label phase I trial in Germany that tested a mutant IDH1 peptide vaccine in humans for the first time. Blood drawn at visit V03 was used as the baseline sample for immunogenicity testing. The DNeasy Blood and Tissue Kit was used to extract genomic DNA from EDTA blood for TCRB sequencing.

Sample: PBMCs, taken from a glioma patient treated with radiotherapy, temozolomide or both. The chain was built from TRBV19 and TRBJ2-7; possibly the D gene is TRBD1, per 7 matching bases. This TCR was sampled from a woman aged 45-65 years with glioma. The DNA sequence is as follows: TGTGCCAGTAGTATCGGCGGGACAGCCTACGAGCAGTACTTC. It codes for CASSIGGTAYEQYF.